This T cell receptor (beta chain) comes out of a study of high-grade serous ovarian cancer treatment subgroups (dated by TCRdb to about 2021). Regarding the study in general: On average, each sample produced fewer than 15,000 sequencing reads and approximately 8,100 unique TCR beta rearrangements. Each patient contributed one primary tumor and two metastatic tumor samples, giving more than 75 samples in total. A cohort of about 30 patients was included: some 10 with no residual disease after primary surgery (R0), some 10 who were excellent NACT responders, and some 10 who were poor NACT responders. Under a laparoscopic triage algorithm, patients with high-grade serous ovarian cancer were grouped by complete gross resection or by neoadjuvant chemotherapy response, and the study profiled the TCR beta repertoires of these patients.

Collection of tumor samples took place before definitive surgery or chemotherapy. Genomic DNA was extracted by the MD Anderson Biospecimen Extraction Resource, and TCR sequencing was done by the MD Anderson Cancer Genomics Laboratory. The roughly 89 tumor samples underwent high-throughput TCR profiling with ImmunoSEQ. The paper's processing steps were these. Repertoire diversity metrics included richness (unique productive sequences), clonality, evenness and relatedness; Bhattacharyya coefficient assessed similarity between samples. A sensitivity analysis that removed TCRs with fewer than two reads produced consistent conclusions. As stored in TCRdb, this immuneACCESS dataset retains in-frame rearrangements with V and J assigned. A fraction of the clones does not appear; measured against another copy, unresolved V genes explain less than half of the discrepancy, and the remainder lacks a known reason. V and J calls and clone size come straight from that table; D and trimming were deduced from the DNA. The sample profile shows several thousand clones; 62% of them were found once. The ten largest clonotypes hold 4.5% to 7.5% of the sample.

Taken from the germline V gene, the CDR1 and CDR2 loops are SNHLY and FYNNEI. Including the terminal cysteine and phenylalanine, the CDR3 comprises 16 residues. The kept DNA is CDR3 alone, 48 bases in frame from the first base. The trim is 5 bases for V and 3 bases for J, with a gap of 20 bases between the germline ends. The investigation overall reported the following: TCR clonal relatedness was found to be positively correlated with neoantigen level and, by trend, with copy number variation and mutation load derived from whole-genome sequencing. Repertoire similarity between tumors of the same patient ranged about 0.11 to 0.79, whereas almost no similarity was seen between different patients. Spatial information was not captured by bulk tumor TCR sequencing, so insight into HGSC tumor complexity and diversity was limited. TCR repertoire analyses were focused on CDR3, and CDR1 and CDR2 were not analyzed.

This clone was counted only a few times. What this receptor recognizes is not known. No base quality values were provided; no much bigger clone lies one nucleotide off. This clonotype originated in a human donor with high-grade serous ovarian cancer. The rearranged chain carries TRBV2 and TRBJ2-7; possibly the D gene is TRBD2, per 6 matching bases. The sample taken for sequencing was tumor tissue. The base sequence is TGTGCCAGCAGTCCGCGCTGGAGGGCGAGTAGCTACGAGCAGTACTTC. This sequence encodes CASSPRWRASSYEQYF.